This T cell receptor (beta chain) is drawn from a study of cytomegalovirus exposure and HLA in healthy donors. PCR was performed using 60 Vbeta and 13 Jbeta primers. TCRdb's copy holds only in-frame clones and misses some; the assay was immunoSEQ multiplex PCR. The sample carries 100,000 to 150,000 clones, about 76% recorded once. Study-wide results and limits: Highly shared sequence variants in one cluster were likely a sequencing artifact. Many donors carried some public TCRs, although rarity characterized most TCR sequences. TCR beta chains numbering some 160 were designated cytomegalovirus-associated. The HLA-A and HLA-B alleles of most subjects were reportedly predicted accurately from TCR beta sequences.

A remark on this clone: What it binds is unknown.

The CDR3 totals 14 residues. After removal of 4 bases from V and 7 bases from J, the junction contained 3 bases not matched to a gene. CDR1 is MRHNA and CDR2 is SNTAGT in the germline V gene. The specimen was PBMCs. The TCR originated in a woman aged 60-70 years in good health and CMV-seropositive. V is TRBV6-4 and J is TRBJ1-6, with TRBD1 identical over 8 bases. In DNA form, the CDR3 reads TGTGCCAGCAGTGTAACAGGGGGGAATTCACCCCTCCACTTT. Protein: CASSVTGGNSPLHF.